The sequence of this TCR beta chain was determined in a study of Ad26.COV2.S vaccination and SARS-CoV-2 variants (TCRdb year 2021). Regarding the research as a whole: Vaccine-arm donors were drawn from COV1001, a multicentre, randomized, double-blind, placebo-controlled phase I-IIa trial of Ad26.COV2.S in healthy adults. Ad26.COV2.S was administered intramuscularly at a dose of 5x10^10 or 1x10^11 viral particles, either as one shot or as two shots given 56 days apart. TCRbeta repertoire sequencing was used to assess the specificity and breadth of SARS-CoV-2-reactive T cell receptors after Ad26.COV2.S vaccination. A total of 32 samples were included in the TCR-sequenced set, comprising some 20 Ad26.COV2.S vaccine recipients, 5 placebo recipients and 8 SARS-CoV-2 convalescent individuals. Trial participants were randomized into five groups of five: low-dose or high-dose Ad26.COV2.S given once or twice, or placebo on both occasions. Blinding of investigators to trial group allocation was maintained during experiments and outcome assessment. Broad study findings and their caveats: The study was not powered for comparison of responses between vaccine doses or regimens. Substantial breadth of spike-specific CD8+ and CD4+ T cell responses was reported after vaccination. The authors noted that the TCR breadth and depth analyses may have underestimated total T cell responses. Vaccine and placebo recipients had comparable non-spike TCR breadth, which fits with the vaccine containing only spike. Compared with placebo recipients, Ad26.COV2.S recipients showed higher spike-specific TCR breadth (P = 0.0014).

Explained via the paper, the treatment or condition label denotes: about 20 received Ad26.COV2.S at low or high dose, single or two shots; 5 received placebo; per-sample allocation not given. For vaccine and placebo recipients, repertoires were sequenced using samples collected on day 63 after the first injection. Between 29 July and 7 August 2020, Cohort 1b enrolled about 27 adults aged 18-55 years at one site in Boston, USA. Ad26.COV2.S was a replication-incompetent adenovirus type 26 vector that expressed a prefusion-stabilized SARS-CoV-2 spike protein derived from the original Wuhan strain. Worth noting for this clone: The specificity of this receptor is unknown. No much larger clonotype is one base removed from it; base qualities were not supplied.

The germline V gene (reference sequence) yields LNHDA for CDR1 and SQIVND for CDR2. Unmatched junction bases come to 13, with V trimmed by 6 bases and J by 4 bases. The CDR3 has 16 amino acids, counting the end cysteine and phenylalanine. Just CDR3 DNA is preserved here, 48 bases in frame from base 1. The immunoSEQ Assay was used to sequence TCRbeta CDR3 regions. After extraction, genomic DNA underwent amplification by bias-controlled multiplex PCR, followed by high-throughput sequencing. Turning to the authors' computational methods: To quantify the absolute abundance of each unique TCRbeta CDR3 region, sequences were collapsed and filtered. Usable DNA was measured by amplifying reference genes present in all nucleated cells, and TCRbeta template counts were normalized to that usable DNA to estimate T cell fraction. Repertoire TCRs were annotated as SARS-CoV-2-specific when V gene, CDR3 amino acid sequence and J gene were exactly matched to a known reactive TCR set. The reference SARS-CoV-2 TCR set was obtained from MIRA and was filtered for enrichment in COVID-19-positive ImmuneCODE repertoires, whereby public or cross-reactive TCRs were removed. Based on the MIRA antigens, annotated TCRs were further analysed at the level of specific ORF or position within ORF. Breadth was defined as annotated unique rearrangements over total unique productive rearrangements; depth was the summed frequency of those rearrangements. Two-sided Wilcoxon rank-sum tests were used to compare TCR breadth between groups. Sourced from immuneACCESS, this table was stored by TCRdb with only in-frame sequences that have V and J called. A share of the clones is absent; for the studies checked, an unresolved V gene accounts for under half, and the remainder has no known explanation. V, J and clone size were drawn from that table, and D and trimming were deduced from the DNA. Counted in this sample were about 330,000 clones; 90% of them appeared once. The ten largest account for 5% to 6.5% of the sample.

This material consisted of peripheral blood, taken in a trial of Ad26.COV2.S vaccine versus placebo. The chain is assembled from TRBV19 and TRBJ1-2; the central 8 bases match TRBD1. The receptor comes from a person between 18 and 60 years old who received the Ad26.COV2.S COVID-19 vaccine or a placebo. The CDR3 loop reads CASRLRDRSLGYGYTF. The sequenced DNA: TGTGCCAGTAGGCTGAGGGACAGGAGTTTAGGCTATGGCTACACCTTC.